This TCR beta chain came from a study of graft-versus-host responses after intestinal transplantation. Study-wide context: All recipients were given anti-thymocyte globulin induction, and tacrolimus and steroids were then administered for 2 to 3 years.

Germline V lookup: CDR1 KGHSH, CDR2 LQKENI. CDR3 size: 16 residues. With 6 bases removed from V and 3 bases from J, the gap between germline ends came to 21 bases. Only in-frame clones appear in the TCRdb table, and some are missing; sequencing was by immunoSEQ multiplex PCR. There are 90,000 to 100,000 clones in the sample; roughly 90% occur only once, and around 0.5% lies in the top ten. In regard to this clone: Its antigen is not identified.

The chain has TRBV18 and TRBJ2-7; a weak D match, TRBD1 (6 bases). The sample consisted of unstimulated CD8+ T cells sorted from spleen or lymph node cells, taken before intestinal transplant. The sequence came from a human donor who received an intestinal transplant. The CDR3 reads CASSSQQGYKGYEQYF. CDR3 in DNA: TGTGCCAGCTCTTCTCAACAGGGTTATAAGGGCTACGAGCAGTACTTC. Variable domain in full (rest from reference TRBV18 and TRBJ2-7): NAGVMQNPRHLVRRRGQEARLRCSPMKGHSHVYWYRQLPEEGLKFMVYLQKENIIDESGMPKERFSAEFPKEGPSILRIQQVVRGDSAAYFCASSSQQGYKGYEQYFGPGTRLTVT.